This T cell receptor beta chain stems from a study of T cell changes during pregnancy in multiple sclerosis. V lost 6 bases to trimming and J lost 2 bases, with 10 bases between them. Germline lookup yields CDR1 LNHDA and CDR2 SQIVND (reference sequence). The CDR3 sequence is 13 residues long. Here immunoSEQ multiplex PCR was the method, and the copy in TCRdb shows in-frame clones only, minus some. The table lists tens of thousands of clones, around 93% of them singletons, with approximately 0.99% in the top ten. This receptor was taken from a female donor with multiple sclerosis, enrolled in a pregnancy study. The genes are TRBV19 and TRBJ1-1, with D maybe TRBD1 (6 bases). The sample consisted of peripheral blood, taken before pregnancy. The CDR3 nucleotides are TGTGCCAGTAGGGGACAATCCAACACTGAAGCTTTCTTT. It translates to CASRGQSNTEAFF.